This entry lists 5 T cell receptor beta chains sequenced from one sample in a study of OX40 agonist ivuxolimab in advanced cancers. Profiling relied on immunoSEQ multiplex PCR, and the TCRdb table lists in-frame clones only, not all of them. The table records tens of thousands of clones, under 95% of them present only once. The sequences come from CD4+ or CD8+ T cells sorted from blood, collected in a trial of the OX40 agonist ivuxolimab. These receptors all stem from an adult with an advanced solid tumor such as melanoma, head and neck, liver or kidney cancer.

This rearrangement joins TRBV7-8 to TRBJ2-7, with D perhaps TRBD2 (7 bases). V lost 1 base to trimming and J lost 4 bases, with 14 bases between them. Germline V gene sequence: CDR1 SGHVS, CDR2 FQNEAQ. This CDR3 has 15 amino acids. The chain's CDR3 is CASSLDRAGVYEQYF. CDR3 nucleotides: TGTGCCAGCAGCTTAGACAGGGCGGGGGTGTACGAGCAGTACTTC. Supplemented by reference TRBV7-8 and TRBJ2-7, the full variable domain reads GAGVSQSPRYKVAKRGQDVALRCDPISGHVSLFWYQQALGQGPEFLTYFQNEAQLDKSGLPSDRFFAERPEGSVSTLKIQRTQQEDSAVYLCASSLDRAGVYEQYFGPGTRLTVT.

The DNA for the CDR3 is TGTGCCAGCAGGAATACAGGGGCTGGAAACACCATATATTTT. It codes for CASRNTGAGNTIYF. This sequence joins TRBV6-6 and TRBJ1-3, with 7 nucleotides matching TRBD1. The CDR3 covers 14 residues. V gave up 6 bases and J gave up 2 bases; unmatched junction bases: 4. Germline V gives CDR1 MNHNY, CDR2 SVGAGI (reference sequence).

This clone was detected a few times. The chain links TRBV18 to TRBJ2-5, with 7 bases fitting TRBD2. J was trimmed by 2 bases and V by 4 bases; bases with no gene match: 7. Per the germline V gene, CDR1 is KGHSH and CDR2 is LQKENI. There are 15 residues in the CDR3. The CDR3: CASSRNLADQETQYF. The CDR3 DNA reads TGTGCCAGCTCACGCAACCTAGCGGATCAAGAGACCCAGTACTTC.

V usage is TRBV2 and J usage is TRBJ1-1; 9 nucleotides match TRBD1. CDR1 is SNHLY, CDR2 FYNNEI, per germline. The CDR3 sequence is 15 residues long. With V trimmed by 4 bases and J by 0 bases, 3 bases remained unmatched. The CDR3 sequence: CASSGDRGVNTEAFF. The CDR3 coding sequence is TGTGCCAGCAGTGGCGACAGGGGGGTGAACACTGAAGCTTTCTTT. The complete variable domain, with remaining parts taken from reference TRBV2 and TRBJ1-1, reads EPEVTQTPSHQVTQMGQEVILRCVPISNHLYFYWYRQILGQKVEFLVSFYNNEISEKSEIFDDQFSVERPDGSNFTLKIRSTKLEDSAMYFCASSGDRGVNTEAFFGQGTRLTVV.

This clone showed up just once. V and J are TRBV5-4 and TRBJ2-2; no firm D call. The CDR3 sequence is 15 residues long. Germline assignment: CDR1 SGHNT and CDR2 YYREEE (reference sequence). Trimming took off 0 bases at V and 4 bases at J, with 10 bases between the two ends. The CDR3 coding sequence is TGTGCCAGCAGCTTGGACCGTATGGGCACCGGGGAGCTGTTTTTT. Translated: CASSLDRMGTGELFF.